This TCR beta chain was retrieved from a study of shared clonotypes between healthy human individuals. CDR1 LNHDA and CDR2 SQIVND come from the germline V gene (reference sequence). With 5 bases clipped from V and 3 bases from J, the junction kept 6 bases outside the gene matches. The CDR3 sequence is 14 residues long. The authors distributed each subset's genomic DNA evenly over several immunoSEQ plates. The method was immunoSEQ multiplex PCR; TCRdb's version includes in-frame clones alone and lacks a portion of them. Of about 680,000 clones in the sample, under 80% were seen once. Source material: memory CD4+ T cells sorted from blood. Documented subset: CD45RA-negative fraction. The source of this sequence is a woman in her 30s in good health. This chain links TRBV19 with TRBJ1-2; TRBD1 matches 7 bases. CDR3 amino acids: CASSAWTGDYGYTF. In DNA, the CDR3 is TGTGCCAGTAGTGCCTGGACAGGAGACTATGGCTACACCTTC.